This TCR beta chain was documented in a study of pediatric ulcerative colitis. Whole-study results and caveats: A couple of patients' blood samples yielded substantially fewer templates.

The survey-level immunoSEQ assay was used. TCRdb's table, derived via immunoSEQ multiplex PCR, lists solely in-frame clones and lacks some. The sample holds 59,000 or so clones, over 70% seen once. Germline assignment: CDR1 MNHEY and CDR2 SVGAGI. Trimming took 0 bases from V and 3 from J, leaving 11 bases between them. CDR3 length equals 16 residues. Of note for this clone: Its antigen is not known.

The sample was blood. The chain carries TRBV6-5 and TRBJ2-2; D is perhaps TRBD1 (6 bases). This receptor was identified in a boy aged 10-17 years with moderate ulcerative colitis. The CDR3 DNA sequence: TGTGCCAGCAGTTACTCGTGGGACACGTACACCGGGGAGCTGTTTTTT. Its protein is CASSYSWDTYTGELFF.